The 2 T cell receptor beta chains in this list originate from one sample, sequenced in a study of T cells in Graves' hyperthyroidism and ophthalmopathy. From RNA transcripts, TCR beta CDR3 regions were amplified. RT-PCR in the first round (using the HTBI primer set) targeted the TCR CDR3. TCRdb redid the calling of the multiplex PCR reads with MiXCR, one entry per CDR3 protein. The sample lists about 520,000 distinct CDR3 sequences, roughly 25% occurring once. The sequencing sample was made of blood. The receptors were sampled from a woman between 25 and 40 years old with Graves' ophthalmopathy.

This clonotype was detected ten times or more. This rearrangement joins TRBV20-1 to TRBJ1-1; D is perhaps TRBD1 (5 bases). CDR3 length equals 14 residues. The germline V and J ends were trimmed by 3 bases and 7 bases, with 18 bases remaining between them. From germline, CDR1 is DFQATT and CDR2 SNEGSKA (reference sequence). CDR3 in amino acids: CSASEGRRVGEAFF. CDR3 nucleotide sequence: TGCAGTGCTAGTGAGGGGCGCAGAGTTGGTGAAGCTTTCTTT.

This clonotype was observed many times. The CDR3 bases are TGTGCCACCAGTGATTTCTGGGACGAGCAGTACTTC. Amino acid sequence: CATSDFWDEQYF. This chain joins TRBV24-1 and TRBJ2-7; no clear D. The germline CDR1 and CDR2 sequences are KGHDR and SFDVKD. The length of the CDR3 is 12 residues. Trimming cost V 1 base and J 5 bases, with 5 bases left between them.